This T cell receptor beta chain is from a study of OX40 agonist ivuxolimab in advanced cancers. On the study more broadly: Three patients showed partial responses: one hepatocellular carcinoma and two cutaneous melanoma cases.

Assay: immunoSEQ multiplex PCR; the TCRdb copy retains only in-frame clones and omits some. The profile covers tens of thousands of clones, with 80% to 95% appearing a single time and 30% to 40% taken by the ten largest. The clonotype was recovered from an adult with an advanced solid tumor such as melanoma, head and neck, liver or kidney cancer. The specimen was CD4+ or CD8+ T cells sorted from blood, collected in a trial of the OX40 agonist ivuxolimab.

The CDR3 spells CASSLVAGVDEQYF. The CDR3 coding sequence is TGTGCCAGCAGCTTAGTGGCCGGGGTGGACGAGCAGTACTTC. The chain employs TRBV7-6 and TRBJ2-7; weak D call: TRBD2 (5 bases). Trimming shortened V by 1 base and J by 5 bases, and 12 bases separated the two germline ends. The CDR3 loop spans 14 amino acids. The germline CDR1 and CDR2 sequences are SGHVS and FNYEAQ.